This TCR beta chain came from a study of blood T cell repertoires in COVID-19. Study-level information: Italy, Spain and the United States were the sources of the convalescent and acute COVID-19 samples.

TCRdb keeps only in-frame clones here, not all; method: immunoSEQ multiplex PCR. The sample comprises around 390,000 clones, about 87% of which are singletons, and 10% rests with the top ten. Germline V CDR1 and CDR2: MNHEY, SVGAGI. V was trimmed by 0 bases and J by 0 bases, leaving 8 bases between them. The CDR3 has 16 residues. V is TRBV6-5 and J is TRBJ2-2; a weak D match, TRBD1 (5 bases). Sequencing was carried out using PBMCs or T cells enriched from blood (not recorded which). This TCR was recovered from a woman in her 50s who had recovered from COVID-19. This CDR3 reads CASSYSRTTNTGELFF. CDR3 sequence (DNA): TGTGCCAGCAGTTACTCGAGGACAACGAACACCGGGGAGCTGTTTTTT.